This is a list of T cell receptor beta chains from one sample in a study of patients and donors after allogeneic stem cell transplantation. Each CDR3 protein is one row after TCRdb ran MiXCR on the RT-PCR reads. The repertoire has approximately 11,000 distinct CDR3 sequences, roughly a fifth of them found once; the top ten carry over 45%. Sequencing input: blood, either unsorted or a sorted T cell fraction (not recorded which). All receptors come from a human donor who was either an allogeneic HSCT recipient or a stem cell or donor lymphocyte infusion donor (not recorded which). It is not recorded whose cells these are; they may come from a transplant donor. CDR3s include the opening cysteine and the closing phenylalanine or tryptophan. The order of the fields is J gene, V gene, clone size, D gene, CDR3 DNA, CDR3 protein. D genes are given only for firm matches. A clone size is listed for some rows: how often the clone was seen (once, few, many), or a class if it is expanded.

j_gene: TRBJ2-3
v_gene: TRBV3-1
abundance: few
d_gene: NA
CDR3nt: TGTGCCAGCAGCCAGGGCGCAGGGGCCGATACGCAGTATTTT
CDR3aa: CASSQGAGADTQYF

j_gene: TRBJ2-5
v_gene: TRBV14
abundance: NA
d_gene: TRBD1
CDR3nt: TGTGCCAGCAGCCAAGGGACAGGAGAGACCCAGTACTTC
CDR3aa: CASSQGTGETQYF

j_gene: TRBJ1-2
v_gene: TRBV12-5
abundance: few
d_gene: TRBD1
CDR3nt: TGTGCTAGTGGTCCGGGACAGGGCCACTATGGCTACACCTTC
CDR3aa: CASGPGQGHYGYTF

j_gene: TRBJ1-2
v_gene: TRBV7-8
abundance: NA
d_gene: NA
CDR3nt: TGTGCCAGCAGCTTAACCAGGGCCCGTTCCTGTGGCTACACCTTC
CDR3aa: CASSLTRARSCGYTF

j_gene: TRBJ2-2
v_gene: TRBV30
abundance: NA
d_gene: TRBD1
CDR3nt: TGTGCCTGGAAAAGGGACAGTGCCACCGGGGAGCTGTTTTTT
CDR3aa: CAWKRDSATGELFF

j_gene: TRBJ2-1
v_gene: TRBV6-6
abundance: NA
d_gene: NA
CDR3nt: TGTGCCAGCAGGCCCTTTATCCAGGGCAATGAGCAGTTCTTC
CDR3aa: CASRPFIQGNEQFF

j_gene: TRBJ2-3
v_gene: TRBV18
abundance: few
d_gene: NA
CDR3nt: TGTGCCAGCTCACCTAGCGCAGGGCCAGATACGCAGTATTTT
CDR3aa: CASSPSAGPDTQYF

j_gene: TRBJ1-1
v_gene: TRBV7-9
abundance: NA
d_gene: NA
CDR3nt: TGTGCCAGCAGCGTAAGACAAGAAGAAGCTTTCTTT
CDR3aa: CASSVRQEEAFF

j_gene: TRBJ1-6
v_gene: TRBV28
abundance: few
d_gene: NA
CDR3nt: TGTGCCAGCAGTTTAGCCCTGGCCGGAGCACCCCTCCACTTT
CDR3aa: CASSLALAGAPLHF

j_gene: TRBJ1-2
v_gene: TRBV18
abundance: few
d_gene: NA
CDR3nt: TGTGCCAGCTCACCGTCCCTGACAGACTATGGCTACACCTTC
CDR3aa: CASSPSLTDYGYTF

j_gene: TRBJ1-1
v_gene: TRBV6-5
abundance: many
d_gene: TRBD1
CDR3nt: TGTGCCAGCAGTTACTCCTCCAGGGGGTTTGAAGCTTTCTTT
CDR3aa: CASSYSSRGFEAFF

j_gene: TRBJ2-3
v_gene: TRBV11-2
abundance: medium-sized
d_gene: TRBD1
CDR3nt: TGTGCCAGCAGCTTGGACAGGGAGGTCACAGATACGCAGTATTTT
CDR3aa: CASSLDREVTDTQYF

j_gene: TRBJ1-2
v_gene: TRBV27
abundance: few
d_gene: TRBD1
CDR3nt: TGTGCCAGCAGTTTAAGCCCGACAGGGGGCTTCTATGGCTACACCTTC
CDR3aa: CASSLSPTGGFYGYTF

j_gene: TRBJ2-3
v_gene: TRBV27
abundance: NA
d_gene: NA
CDR3nt: TGTGCCAGCAGTCCCCCCGGGCGACCTAGCACAGATACGCAGTATTTT
CDR3aa: CASSPPGRPSTDTQYF

j_gene: TRBJ2-6
v_gene: TRBV9
abundance: NA
d_gene: NA
CDR3nt: TGTGCCAGCAGCGGCCCTCTTATGGGCGCTGGGGCCAACGTCCTGACTTTC
CDR3aa: CASSGPLMGAGANVLTF

j_gene: TRBJ2-1
v_gene: TRBV4-3
abundance: NA
d_gene: TRBD2
CDR3nt: TGCGCCAGCAGCCAAGCCGGGACTACCCACAATGAGCAGTTCTTC
CDR3aa: CASSQAGTTHNEQFF

j_gene: TRBJ2-1
v_gene: TRBV4-3
abundance: few
d_gene: NA
CDR3nt: TGCGCCAGCAGCTCACAGGGAAATGAGCAGTTCTTC
CDR3aa: CASSSQGNEQFF

j_gene: TRBJ2-3
v_gene: TRBV7-2
abundance: NA
d_gene: NA
CDR3nt: TGTGCCAGCAGCCCAGACCGGAGCACAGATACGCAGTATTTT
CDR3aa: CASSPDRSTDTQYF

j_gene: TRBJ1-5
v_gene: TRBV20-1
abundance: many
d_gene: TRBD1
CDR3nt: TGCAGTGCTACACAGGGGGGAGATCAGCCCCAGCATTTT
CDR3aa: CSATQGGDQPQHF

j_gene: TRBJ2-2
v_gene: TRBV7-2
abundance: NA
d_gene: TRBD1
CDR3nt: TGTGCCAGCAGCGCGGACAGGCGGAACACCGGGGAGCTGTTTTTT
CDR3aa: CASSADRRNTGELFF

j_gene: TRBJ1-2
v_gene: TRBV27
abundance: NA
d_gene: TRBD1
CDR3nt: TGTGCCAGCAGCCTGCGTGGGACAGGGGGTTATGGCTACACCTTC
CDR3aa: CASSLRGTGGYGYTF

j_gene: TRBJ2-2
v_gene: TRBV7-2
abundance: NA
d_gene: NA
CDR3nt: TGTGCCAGCAGCGCAAGGAGAGCGATGAACACCGGGGAGCTGTTTTTT
CDR3aa: CASSARRAMNTGELFF

j_gene: TRBJ2-2
v_gene: TRBV20-1
abundance: NA
d_gene: NA
CDR3nt: TGCAGTGCTACGAGAGGGGCCTATACCGGGGAGCTGTTTTTT
CDR3aa: CSATRGAYTGELFF

j_gene: TRBJ2-2
v_gene: TRBV20-1
abundance: NA
d_gene: NA
CDR3nt: TGCAGTGCTAGTAACACTCCCGGGGAGCTGTTTTTT
CDR3aa: CSASNTPGELFF

j_gene: TRBJ1-2
v_gene: TRBV7-2
abundance: few
d_gene: NA
CDR3nt: TGTGCCAGCAGGCCACAGGGCTCGGGAAACTATGGCTACACCTTC
CDR3aa: CASRPQGSGNYGYTF

j_gene: TRBJ2-2
v_gene: TRBV9
abundance: few
d_gene: NA
CDR3nt: TGTGCCAGCAGCCCGCGAGTGGACCTGGGAACCGGGGAGCTGTTTTTT
CDR3aa: CASSPRVDLGTGELFF

j_gene: TRBJ1-2
v_gene: TRBV11-2
abundance: NA
d_gene: NA
CDR3nt: TGTGCCAGCAGCTTAAACGGAGGGAGCAGCTATGGCTACACCTTC
CDR3aa: CASSLNGGSSYGYTF

j_gene: TRBJ2-6
v_gene: TRBV20-1
abundance: many
d_gene: NA
CDR3nt: TGCAGTGCTAGAGAGGGGCAGGCGTACTCTGGGGCCAACGTCCTGACTTTC
CDR3aa: CSAREGQAYSGANVLTF

j_gene: TRBJ2-3
v_gene: TRBV2
abundance: medium-sized
d_gene: NA
CDR3nt: TGTGCCAGCAGTGTGTATCACGGAGTAGATACGCAGTATTTT
CDR3aa: CASSVYHGVDTQYF

j_gene: TRBJ2-3
v_gene: TRBV20-1
abundance: NA
d_gene: NA
CDR3nt: TGCAGTCCCATCCGCCCGAACACAGATACGCAGTATTTT
CDR3aa: CSPIRPNTDTQYF

j_gene: TRBJ1-2
v_gene: TRBV19
abundance: NA
d_gene: NA
CDR3nt: TGTGCCAGTAGTATGGGGAGGTTGGAGATTACAGTTAACTATGGCTACACCTTC
CDR3aa: CASSMGRLEITVNYGYTF

j_gene: TRBJ2-5
v_gene: TRBV7-8
abundance: NA
d_gene: NA
CDR3nt: TGTGCCAGCAGCCTCATGACAGACTTGTTCGAGACCCAGTACTTC
CDR3aa: CASSLMTDLFETQYF

j_gene: TRBJ1-1
v_gene: TRBV6-5
abundance: many
d_gene: NA
CDR3nt: TGTGCCATCCGCTCGTCGGGGGCGAACACTGAAGCTTTCTTT
CDR3aa: CAIRSSGANTEAFF